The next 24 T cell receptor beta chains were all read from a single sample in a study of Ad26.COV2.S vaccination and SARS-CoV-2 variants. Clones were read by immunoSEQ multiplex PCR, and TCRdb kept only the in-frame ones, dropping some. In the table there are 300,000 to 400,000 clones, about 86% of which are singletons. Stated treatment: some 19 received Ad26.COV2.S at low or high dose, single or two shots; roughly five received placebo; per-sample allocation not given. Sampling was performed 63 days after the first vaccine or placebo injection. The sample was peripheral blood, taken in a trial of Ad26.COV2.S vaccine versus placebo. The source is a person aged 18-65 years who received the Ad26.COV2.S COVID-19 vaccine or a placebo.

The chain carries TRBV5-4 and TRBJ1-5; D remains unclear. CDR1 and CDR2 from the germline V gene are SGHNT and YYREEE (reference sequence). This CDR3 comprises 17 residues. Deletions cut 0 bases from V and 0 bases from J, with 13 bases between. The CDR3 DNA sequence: TGTGCCAGCAGCTTGGGGGGTCCGGGCTCTAGCAATCAGCCCCAGCATTTT. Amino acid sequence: CASSLGGPGSSNQPQHF.

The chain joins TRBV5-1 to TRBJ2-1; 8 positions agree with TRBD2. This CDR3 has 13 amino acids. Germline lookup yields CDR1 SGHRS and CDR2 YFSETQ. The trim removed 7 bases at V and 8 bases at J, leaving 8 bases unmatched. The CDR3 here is CASDAGGRDEQFF. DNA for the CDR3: TGCGCCAGCGATGCGGGGGGAAGGGATGAGCAGTTCTTC.

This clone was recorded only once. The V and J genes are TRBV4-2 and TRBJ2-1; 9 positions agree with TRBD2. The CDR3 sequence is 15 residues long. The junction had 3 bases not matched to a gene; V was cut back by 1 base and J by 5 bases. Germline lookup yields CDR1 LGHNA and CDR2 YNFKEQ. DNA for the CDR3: TGTGCCAGCAGCCAAGTAGCGGGGGTGGACAATGAGCAGTTCTTC. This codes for CASSQVAGVDNEQFF.

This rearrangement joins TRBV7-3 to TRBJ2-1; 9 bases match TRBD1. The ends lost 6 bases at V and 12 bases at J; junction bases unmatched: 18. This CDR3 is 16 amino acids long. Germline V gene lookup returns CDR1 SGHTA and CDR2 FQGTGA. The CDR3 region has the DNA TGTGCCAGCAGTCCTAACCGGGACAGGGTTGAGGTCGGGCAGTTCTTC. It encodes CASSPNRDRVEVGQFF.

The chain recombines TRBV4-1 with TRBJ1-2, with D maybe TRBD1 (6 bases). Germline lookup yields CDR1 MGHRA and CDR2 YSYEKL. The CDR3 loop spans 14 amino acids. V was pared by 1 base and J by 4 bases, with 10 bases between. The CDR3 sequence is CASSQVSRGYGYTF. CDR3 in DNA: TGCGCCAGCAGCCAAGTTTCCAGGGGCTATGGCTACACCTTC.

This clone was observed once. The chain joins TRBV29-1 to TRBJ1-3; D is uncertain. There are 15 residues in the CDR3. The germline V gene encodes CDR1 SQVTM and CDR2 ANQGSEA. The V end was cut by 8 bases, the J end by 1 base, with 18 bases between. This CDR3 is CSPPGALSSGNTIYF. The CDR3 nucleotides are TGCAGCCCTCCGGGAGCTCTTAGTTCTGGAAACACCATATATTTT.

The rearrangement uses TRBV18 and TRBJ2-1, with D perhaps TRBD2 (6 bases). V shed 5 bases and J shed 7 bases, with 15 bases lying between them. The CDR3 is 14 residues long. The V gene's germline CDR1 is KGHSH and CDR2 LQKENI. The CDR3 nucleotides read TGTGCCAGCTCAATACGGGACTCTCGGAATGAGCAGTTCTTC. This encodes CASSIRDSRNEQFF.

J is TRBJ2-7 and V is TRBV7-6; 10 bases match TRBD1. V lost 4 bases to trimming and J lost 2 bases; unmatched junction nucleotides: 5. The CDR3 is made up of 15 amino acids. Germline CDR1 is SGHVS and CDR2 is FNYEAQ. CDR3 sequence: CASSWGTGAPYEQYF. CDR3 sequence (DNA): TGTGCCAGCAGCTGGGGGACAGGGGCACCCTACGAGCAGTACTTC.

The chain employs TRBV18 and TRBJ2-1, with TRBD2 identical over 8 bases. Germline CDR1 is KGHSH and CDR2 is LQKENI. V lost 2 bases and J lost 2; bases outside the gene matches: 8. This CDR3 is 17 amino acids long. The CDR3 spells CASSPISGEGTYNEQFF. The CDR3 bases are TGTGCCAGCTCACCAATTAGCGGGGAAGGGACCTACAATGAGCAGTTCTTC. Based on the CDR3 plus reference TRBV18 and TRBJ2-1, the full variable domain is NAGVMQNPRHLVRRRGQEARLRCSPMKGHSHVYWYRQLPEEGLKFMVYLQKENIIDESGMPKERFSAEFPKEGPSILRIQQVVRGDSAAYFCASSPISGEGTYNEQFFGPGTRLTVL.

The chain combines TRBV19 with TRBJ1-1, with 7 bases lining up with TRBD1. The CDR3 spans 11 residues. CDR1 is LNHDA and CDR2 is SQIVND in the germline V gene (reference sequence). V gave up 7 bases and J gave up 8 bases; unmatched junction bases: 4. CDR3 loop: CASIGGVEAFF. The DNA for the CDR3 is TGTGCCAGTATAGGGGGCGTGGAAGCTTTCTTT.

DNA of the CDR3: TGTGCCTGGAGTGTATCAAGTAATGGCTACACCTTC. This encodes CAWSVSSNGYTF. The chain links TRBV30 to TRBJ1-2; no clear D gene. There are 12 residues in the CDR3. Germline lookup yields CDR1 GTSNPN and CDR2 SVGIG (reference sequence). Trimming took 0 bases from V and 6 from J, leaving 8 bases between them. Based on the CDR3 plus reference TRBV30 and TRBJ1-2, the full variable domain is SQTIHQWPATLVQPVGSPLSLECTVEGTSNPNLYWYRQAAGRGLQLLFYSVGIGQISSEVPQNLSASRPQDRQFILSSKKLLLSDSGFYLCAWSVSSNGYTFGSGTRLTVV.

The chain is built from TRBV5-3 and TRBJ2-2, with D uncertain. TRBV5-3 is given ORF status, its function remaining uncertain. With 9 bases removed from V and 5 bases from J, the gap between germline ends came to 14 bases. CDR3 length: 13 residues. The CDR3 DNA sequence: TGTGCCACGGCTGGTGGAAGGACCGGGGAGCTGTTTTTT. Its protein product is CATAGGRTGELFF.

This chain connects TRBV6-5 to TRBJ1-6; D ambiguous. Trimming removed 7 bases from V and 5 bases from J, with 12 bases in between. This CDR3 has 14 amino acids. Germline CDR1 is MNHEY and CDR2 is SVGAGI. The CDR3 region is CASTTWQDNSPLHF. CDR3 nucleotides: TGTGCCAGCACCACTTGGCAGGATAATTCACCCCTCCACTTT.

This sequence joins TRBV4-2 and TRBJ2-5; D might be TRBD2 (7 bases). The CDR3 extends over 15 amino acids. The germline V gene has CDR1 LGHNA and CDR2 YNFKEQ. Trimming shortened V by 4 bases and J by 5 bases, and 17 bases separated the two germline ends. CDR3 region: CASSLGTGGRETQYF. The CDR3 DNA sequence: TGTGCCAGCAGCCTGGGAACGGGGGGCCGGGAGACCCAGTACTTC.

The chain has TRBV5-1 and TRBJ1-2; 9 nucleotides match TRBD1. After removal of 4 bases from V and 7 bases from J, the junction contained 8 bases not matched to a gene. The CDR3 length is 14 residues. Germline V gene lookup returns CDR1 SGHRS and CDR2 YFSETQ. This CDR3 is CASSQDTGGTGYTF. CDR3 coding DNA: TGCGCCAGCAGCCAAGACACAGGGGGCACTGGCTACACCTTC. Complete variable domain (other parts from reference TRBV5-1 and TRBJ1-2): KAGVTQTPRYLIKTRGQQVTLSCSPISGHRSVSWYQQTPGQGLQFLFEYFSETQRNKGNFPGRFSGRQFSNSRSEMNVSTLELGDSALYLCASSQDTGGTGYTFGSGTRLTVV.

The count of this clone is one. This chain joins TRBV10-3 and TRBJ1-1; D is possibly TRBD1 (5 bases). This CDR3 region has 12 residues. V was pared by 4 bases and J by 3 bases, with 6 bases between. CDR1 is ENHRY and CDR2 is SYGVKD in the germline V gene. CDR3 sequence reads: CAISVRDTEAFF. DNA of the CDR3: TGTGCCATCAGTGTCAGGGACACTGAAGCTTTCTTT.

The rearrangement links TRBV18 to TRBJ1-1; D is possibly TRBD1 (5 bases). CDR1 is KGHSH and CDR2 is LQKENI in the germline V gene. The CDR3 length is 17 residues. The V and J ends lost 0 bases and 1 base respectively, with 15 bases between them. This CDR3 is CASSPPRPGGGNTEAFF. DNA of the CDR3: TGTGCCAGCTCACCACCGAGGCCCGGGGGGGGGAACACTGAAGCTTTCTTT.

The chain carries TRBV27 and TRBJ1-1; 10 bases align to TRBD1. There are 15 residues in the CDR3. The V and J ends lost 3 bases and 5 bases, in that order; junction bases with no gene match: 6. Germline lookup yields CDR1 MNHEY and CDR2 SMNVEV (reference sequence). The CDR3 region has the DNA TGTGCCAGCAGTTTGTCCGGGACAGGGGTTACTGAAGCTTTCTTT. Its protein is CASSLSGTGVTEAFF.

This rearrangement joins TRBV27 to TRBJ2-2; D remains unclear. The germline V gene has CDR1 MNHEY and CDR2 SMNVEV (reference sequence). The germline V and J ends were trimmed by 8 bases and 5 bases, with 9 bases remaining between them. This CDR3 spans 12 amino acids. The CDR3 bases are TGTGCCAGCCGGAAACAAACCGGGGAGCTGTTTTTT. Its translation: CASRKQTGELFF.

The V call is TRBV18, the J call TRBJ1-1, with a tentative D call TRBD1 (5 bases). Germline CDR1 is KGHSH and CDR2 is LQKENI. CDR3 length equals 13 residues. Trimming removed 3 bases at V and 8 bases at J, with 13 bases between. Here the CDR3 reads CASSPDTIREAFF. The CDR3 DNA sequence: TGTGCCAGCTCACCGGACACGATCAGAGAAGCTTTCTTT.

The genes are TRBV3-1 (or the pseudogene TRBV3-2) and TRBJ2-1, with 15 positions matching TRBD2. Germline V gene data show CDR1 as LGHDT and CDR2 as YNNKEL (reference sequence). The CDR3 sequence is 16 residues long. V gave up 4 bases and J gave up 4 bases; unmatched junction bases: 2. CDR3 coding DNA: TGTGCCAGCAGCCGAGGACTAGCGGGGGGGTACAATGAGCAGTTCTTC. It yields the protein CASSRGLAGGYNEQFF.

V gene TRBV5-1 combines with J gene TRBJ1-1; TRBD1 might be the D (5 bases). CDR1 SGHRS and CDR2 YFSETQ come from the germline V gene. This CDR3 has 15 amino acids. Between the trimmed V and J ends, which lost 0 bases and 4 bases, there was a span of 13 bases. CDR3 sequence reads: CASSLGTPGGTEAFF. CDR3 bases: TGCGCCAGCAGCTTGGGGACCCCGGGGGGCACTGAAGCTTTCTTT.

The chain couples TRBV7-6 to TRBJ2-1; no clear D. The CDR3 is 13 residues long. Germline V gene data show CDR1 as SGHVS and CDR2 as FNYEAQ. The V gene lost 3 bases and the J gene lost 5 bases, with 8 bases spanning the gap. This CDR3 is CASSFGPNNEQFF. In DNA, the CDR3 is TGTGCCAGCAGCTTCGGACCCAACAATGAGCAGTTCTTC.

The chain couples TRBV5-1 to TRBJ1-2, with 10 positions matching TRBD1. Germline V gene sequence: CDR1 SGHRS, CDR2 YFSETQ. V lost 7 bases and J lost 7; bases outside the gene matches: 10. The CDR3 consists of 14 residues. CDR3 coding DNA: TGCGCCAGCCGACTAGGGACAGGGGTTCCTGGCTACACCTTC. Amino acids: CASRLGTGVPGYTF.